Following are 24 T cell receptor beta chains from one sample sequenced in a study of CD8 T cells in ankylosing spondylitis. Study-level results: Seemingly characteristic of ankylosing spondylitis blood was a TCR beta motif consisting of roughly 8 highly homologous variants.

These TCRs are of unknown antigen specificity. In TCRdb, the 5' RACE reads were re-called with MiXCR into one record per CDR3 protein. The sample shows around 140,000 distinct CDR3 sequences, 15% to 20% of them seen only once. The sample consisted of blood, either unsorted or a sorted T cell fraction (not recorded which). The receptors originated from a male donor with ankylosing spondylitis.

This clonotype was seen only a few times. The chain recombines TRBV4-1 with TRBJ2-2; 14 positions agree with TRBD2. Germline assignment: CDR1 MGHRA and CDR2 YSYEKL. The V segment lost 1 base and the J segment 8 bases; nucleotides outside the gene matches: 3. This CDR3 spans 16 amino acids. The CDR3 here is CASSQGLAGGPGELFF. The CDR3, as DNA: TGCGCCAGCAGCCAAGGACTAGCGGGAGGGCCAGGGGAGCTGTTTTTT.

At least ten counts were recorded for this clonotype. The chain's CDR3 is CANRDPNSGELFF. The CDR3 nucleotides read TGTGCCAACCGGGACCCTAACTCCGGGGAGCTGTTTTTT. The rearrangement links TRBV28 to TRBJ2-2, with D perhaps assigned TRBD1 or TRBD2 (5 bases each). The CDR3 extends over 13 amino acids. Between the trimmed V and J ends, which lost 10 bases and 6 bases, there was a span of 15 bases. In germline, CDR1 is MDHEN, CDR2 SYDVKM.

This clonotype has just a few counts. The junction shows a germline mismatch at one end, possibly a read error. This sequence joins TRBV7-7 and TRBJ2-1; the match to TRBD2 covers 12 bases. Germline CDR1 reads SSHAT; CDR2 reads FNYEAQ (reference sequence). The CDR3 runs to 15 residues. CDR3 sequence: CASSVLAGGPNEQFF. CDR3 nucleotide sequence: TGTGCTAGCAGCGTGCTAGCGGGAGGGCCGAATGAGCAGTTCTTC.

The CDR3: CASSLYLSSSYNEQFF. In DNA form, the CDR3 reads TGCGCCAGCAGCTTATACCTTTCTAGCTCCTACAATGAGCAGTTCTTC. This sequence joins TRBV5-1 and TRBJ2-1; the D is unclear. The CDR3 consists of 16 residues. The V gene lost 2 bases and the J gene lost 0 bases, with 12 bases spanning the gap. Germline assignment: CDR1 SGHRS and CDR2 YFSETQ.

This clonotype was counted once. This chain joins TRBV27 and TRBJ2-7; either TRBD1 or TRBD2 may fit D (6 bases each). The V and J ends lost 6 bases and 0 bases respectively, with 15 bases between them. Germline-derived CDR1 and CDR2 are MNHEY and SMNVEV (reference sequence). The CDR3 contains 15 residues. The CDR3 reads CASRIAGHSSYEQYF. The CDR3 region has the DNA TGTGCCAGCAGGATCGCGGGACACAGCTCCTACGAGCAGTACTTC.

The chain joins TRBV5-1 to TRBJ1-1, with TRBD1 identical over 9 bases. The CDR3 is made up of 17 amino acids. Germline V CDR1 and CDR2: SGHRS, YFSETQ. V shed 4 bases and J 5 bases; nucleotides not matched to a gene: 15. CDR3 sequence (DNA): TGCGCCAGCAGCGTGTTTCTTGGGACAGGGAAGGAAACTGAAGCTTTCTTT. Translated: CASSVFLGTGKETEAFF.

The rearrangement joins TRBV5-1 to TRBJ2-1, with 10 bases lining up with TRBD1. Germline trimming cut 3 bases from V and 6 bases from J; bases unmatched to any gene: 6. Germline lookup yields CDR1 SGHRS and CDR2 YFSETQ. CDR3 length: 15 residues. CDR3 bases: TGCGCCAGCAGCTGGGGGGACAGGGGCGTCAATGAGCAGTTCTTC. This codes for CASSWGDRGVNEQFF. The full variable domain, with the rest looked up from reference TRBV5-1 and TRBJ2-1, is KAGVTQTPRYLIKTRGQQVTLSCSPISGHRSVSWYQQTPGQGLQFLFEYFSETQRNKGNFPGRFSGRQFSNSRSEMNVSTLELGDSALYLCASSWGDRGVNEQFFGPGTRLTVL.

The V and J genes are TRBV27 and TRBJ2-5; D is uncertain. The V end was cut by 2 bases, the J end by 5 bases, with 9 bases between. Germline V lookup: CDR1 MNHEY, CDR2 SMNVEV (reference sequence). The CDR3 is 13 residues long. CDR3 DNA sequence: TGTGCCAGCAGTTTAAACGGCTGGGAGACCCAGTACTTC. Translating gives CASSLNGWETQYF.

V usage is TRBV5-6 and J usage is TRBJ2-7; possible D gene TRBD1, 7 bases. The CDR3 length is 16 residues. Germline loops: CDR1 SGHDT, CDR2 YYEEEE. Between the trimmed V and J ends, which lost 6 bases and 1 base, there was a span of 20 bases. The chain's CDR3 is CASTPGGGASSYEQYF. CDR3 DNA sequence: TGTGCCAGCACCCCAGGAGGGGGCGCATCGTCCTACGAGCAGTACTTC. Drawing the rest from reference TRBV5-6 and TRBJ2-7, the complete variable domain is DAGVTQSPTHLIKTRGQQVTLRCSPKSGHDTVSWYQQALGQGPQFIFQYYEEEERQRGNFPDRFSGHQFPNYSSELNVNALLLGDSALYLCASTPGGGASSYEQYFGPGTRLTVT.

The CDR3 DNA follows: TGCGCCAGCAGCGGGACAGGGGTGGGGGAGCAGTTCTTC. Its protein is CASSGTGVGEQFF. J is TRBJ2-1 and V is TRBV5-1; 10 positions agree with TRBD1. This CDR3 region has 13 residues. V shed 4 bases and J 10 bases; nucleotides not matched to a gene: 5. CDR1 and CDR2 from the germline V gene are SGHRS and YFSETQ.

The genes are TRBV12-3 or TRBV12-4 and TRBJ2-1; TRBD1 is a possible D gene (5 bases). The CDR3 loop spans 14 amino acids. V lost 5 bases to trimming and J lost 8 bases, with 16 bases between them. CDR3 region: CASSRTLREDEQFF. In nucleotides, the CDR3 is TGTGCCAGCAGTCGGACACTCCGTGAGGATGAGCAGTTCTTC.

In its sample, this clonotype was seen many times. The V gene is TRBV14, the J gene TRBJ1-1; D remains ambiguous. The germline V gene has CDR1 SGHDN and CDR2 FVKESK. V was trimmed by 2 bases and J by 0 bases, leaving 1 base between them. CDR3 length: 12 residues. The DNA of the CDR3 is TGTGCCAGCAGCCAACTGAACACTGAAGCTTTCTTT. The encoded protein is CASSQLNTEAFF.

The V call is TRBV7-9, the J call TRBJ2-7; D gene uncertain. Deletions cut 5 bases from V and 1 base from J, with 15 bases between. The V gene's germline CDR1 is SEHNR and CDR2 FQNEAQ (reference sequence). The CDR3 length is 15 residues. CDR3 bases: TGTGCCAGCAGCCAGGAGAGCCGTACGTCCTACGAGCAGTACTTC. Translated, it gives CASSQESRTSYEQYF.

This clonotype was recorded a few times. The chain employs TRBV28 and TRBJ2-1, with unresolved D. The CDR3 has 13 amino acids. Trimming took 6 bases from V and 6 from J, leaving 12 bases between them. Germline V gives CDR1 MDHEN, CDR2 SYDVKM. CDR3 bases: TGTGCCAGCAGGTTTGCTAGGGCCAATGAGCAGTTCTTC. Its translation is CASRFARANEQFF.

This clonotype was counted at least ten times. V is TRBV7-8 and J is TRBJ2-7; 8 bases agree with TRBD2. The CDR3 runs to 14 residues. CDR1 and CDR2 (germline): SGHVS, FQNEAQ. Trimming took 5 bases from V and 4 from J; bases not matched to a gene: 7. DNA of the CDR3: TGTGCCAGCAGCCCCTCCTCGGGGGGGTACGAGCAGTACTTC. Translating it yields CASSPSSGGYEQYF.

This chain uses TRBV12-3 or TRBV12-4 with TRBJ2-1; 12 bases fit TRBD2. The CDR3 loop spans 18 amino acids. V lost 10 bases and J lost 6; bases outside the gene matches: 19. CDR3 loop: CANSPMLAGGPHSNEQFF. In DNA form, the CDR3 reads TGTGCCAACAGCCCGATGCTAGCGGGAGGGCCTCACTCCAATGAGCAGTTCTTC.

This clonotype was counted only a few times. J is TRBJ1-1 and V is TRBV20-1; D unclear. The CDR3 runs to 13 residues. V was shortened by 6 bases and J by 0 bases, with 11 bases between the two germline ends. Germline V gene sequence: CDR1 DFQATT, CDR2 SNEGSKA (reference sequence). The CDR3 sequence is CSARRRMNTEAFF. CDR3 nucleotide sequence: TGCAGTGCCAGGCGACGGATGAACACTGAAGCTTTCTTT.

The V call is TRBV7-9, the J call TRBJ1-6; possible D gene TRBD1, 5 bases. The CDR3 is made up of 14 amino acids. Trimming pared 6 bases from V and 8 bases from J, leaving 14 bases between. Germline V gene sequence: CDR1 SEHNR, CDR2 FQNEAQ (reference sequence). CDR3 region: CASSSGTAYSPLHF. CDR3 nucleotide sequence: TGTGCCAGCAGTTCCGGGACCGCATATTCACCCCTCCACTTT.

The chain couples TRBV6-5 to TRBJ2-7; no clear D. V was clipped by 2 bases and J by 4 bases, with 15 bases between them. Germline V CDR1 and CDR2: MNHEY, SVGAGI. The CDR3 extends over 15 amino acids. The chain's CDR3 is CASSYDGTPQYEQYF. CDR3 nucleotide sequence: TGTGCCAGCAGTTACGATGGCACCCCGCAGTACGAGCAGTACTTC.

The chain links TRBV5-5 to TRBJ2-5; 8 nucleotides match TRBD1. This CDR3 comprises 16 residues. Germline V gene data show CDR1 as SGHKS and CDR2 as YYEKEE (reference sequence). J was trimmed by 1 base and V by 0 bases; bases with no gene match: 5. This CDR3 is CASSLVGTGGQETQYF. The CDR3 bases are TGTGCCAGCAGCTTGGTTGGGACAGGAGGCCAAGAGACCCAGTACTTC. Supplemented by reference TRBV5-5 and TRBJ2-5, the full variable domain reads DAGVTQSPTHLIKTRGQQVTLRCSPISGHKSVSWYQQVLGQGPQFIFQYYEKEERGRGNFPDRFSARQFPNYSSELNVNALLLGDSALYLCASSLVGTGGQETQYFGPGTRLLVL.

V and J are TRBV7-9 and TRBJ2-7, with D unclear. Trimming cost V 1 base and J 3 bases, with 10 bases left between them. CDR3 length: 14 residues. Germline CDR1 SEHNR, CDR2 FQNEAQ (reference sequence). CDR3 residues: CASSLESALYEQYF. Written as DNA, the CDR3 is TGTGCCAGCAGCTTAGAGTCCGCCCTCTACGAGCAGTACTTC.

This clonotype was counted between two and nine times. CDR3 protein: CASSLYRGQGSVWTEAFF. The CDR3 DNA reads TGTGCCAGCAGCTTATATCGGGGCCAGGGCTCAGTATGGACTGAAGCTTTCTTT. The gene calls are TRBV11-2 and TRBJ1-1; D is perhaps TRBD1 (5 bases). This CDR3 is built from 18 residues. Germline V CDR1 and CDR2: SGHAT, FQNNGV. Trimming cost V 2 bases and J 5 bases, with 24 bases left between them.

This clonotype was seen a handful of times. The rearrangement links TRBV4-1 to TRBJ1-3; D ambiguous. The CDR3 runs 16 residues. The germline V gene encodes CDR1 MGHRA and CDR2 YSYEKL. Trimming removed 1 base at V and 0 bases at J, with 10 bases between. CDR3 region: CASSQGAILSGNTIYF. The CDR3 DNA sequence: TGCGCCAGCAGCCAAGGAGCGATACTCTCTGGAAACACCATATATTTT.

This clonotype was seen at least ten times. This chain connects TRBV27 to TRBJ2-5, with D perhaps matching TRBD2 (5 bases). Germline loops: CDR1 MNHEY, CDR2 SMNVEV (reference sequence). Trimming took off 5 bases at V and 4 bases at J, with 11 bases between the two ends. The CDR3 is 13 residues long. The CDR3 loop is CASSPGGLETQYF. CDR3 DNA sequence: TGTGCCAGCAGTCCCGGAGGATTAGAGACCCAGTACTTC.